This T cell receptor beta chain was observed in a study of T cells after yellow fever vaccination. Study outcomes and limitations: Relatively few clonotypes were ones that appeared in both CD4 and CD8 compartments. In post-booster samples, most primary-vaccination clones reappeared (approximately 96% CD4, over 70% CD8). In FACS-sorted repertoires, abundant clonotypes from the bulk population could appear as contaminants.

The V segment lost 5 bases and the J segment 3 bases; nucleotides outside the gene matches: 7. The CDR3 sequence is 15 residues long. Points on this clonotype: Its antigen remains unknown.

TCRdb re-called the 5' RACE reads with MiXCR, one entry per CDR3 protein. The profile shows around 360,000 distinct CDR3 sequences, 9.5% to 13% of them singletons. The source is a man aged 18 to 35 who received the YFV17D yellow fever vaccine. This sample comprised PBMCs, obtained on the day of the first yellow fever vaccination. The chain couples TRBV12-3 or TRBV12-4 to TRBJ2-5; 9 nucleotides align to TRBD2. CDR3 protein: CASSATIAGEETQYF. The CDR3 DNA sequence: TGTGCCAGCAGTGCTACGATAGCGGGGGAAGAGACCCAGTACTTC.